Below are 32 T cell receptor beta chains sequenced from a single sample in a study of T cells in Graves' hyperthyroidism and ophthalmopathy (dated by TCRdb to about 2019). The method behind the library was multiplex PCR. Sequencing instrument: Illumina HiSeq 2000. The TCR beta CDR3 regions were amplified from RNA transcripts. The TCR CDR3 was subjected to a first round of RT-PCR using the HTBI primer set and the Qiagen OneStep RT-PCR kit. TCRdb took the public reads, trimmed them with fastp at Q25, ran MiXCR for clone calling and kept in-frame beta chains. All rows with the same CDR3 protein become a single entry with the most common DNA and genes. In this sample the table shows about 740,000 distinct CDR3 sequences, 13% to 15% of which occur a single time. About 10% of the sample comes from the top ten. Sequencing used blood. The receptor source for this set is a woman between 18 and 30 years old with Graves' hyperthyroidism.

V and J are TRBV14 and TRBJ2-7, with unresolved D. V dropped 2 bases and J dropped 2 bases, with 13 bases sitting between them. CDR1 and CDR2 (germline): SGHDN, FVKESK. This CDR3 contains 15 residues. CDR3 sequence (DNA): TGTGCCAGCAGCCAACTCTTTCAGGCTCCCTACGAGCAGTACTTC. Translating gives CASSQLFQAPYEQYF.

This clonotype was counted at least ten times. One junction end does not reproduce the germline sequence, and a read error may be involved. The gene calls are TRBV5-6 and TRBJ2-2; 10 bases are shared with TRBD2. There are 15 residues in the CDR3. Germline CDR1 SGHDT, CDR2 YYEEEE. CDR3 amino acids: CASSWGLAKTGELFF. CDR3 sequence (DNA): TGTGCCAGCAGCTGGGGACTAGCGAAGACCGGGGAGCTGTTTTTT.

The table lists this clonotype with a few counts. CDR3 protein: CASSVEGALETQYF. The CDR3 DNA reads as TGTGCCAGCAGCGTGGAGGGGGCATTGGAGACCCAGTACTTC. The rearrangement joins TRBV9 to TRBJ2-5; D is perhaps TRBD1 (7 bases). Germline values: CDR1 SGDLS, CDR2 YYNGEE. The CDR3 covers 14 residues. V gave up 2 bases and J gave up 5 bases, with 13 bases separating them.

V usage is TRBV20-1 and J usage is TRBJ2-5; TRBD2 aligns across 7 bases. CDR1 is DFQATT, CDR2 SNEGSKA, per germline (reference sequence). With 3 bases clipped from V and 4 bases from J, the junction kept 5 bases outside the gene matches. This CDR3 comprises 13 residues. CDR3 amino acids: CSASSGGSETQYF. The CDR3, as DNA: TGCAGTGCTAGTTCGGGAGGATCAGAGACCCAGTACTTC.

This clonotype was observed at least ten times. J is TRBJ1-4 and V is TRBV28; tentatively, D is TRBD1 (6 bases). CDR3 length equals 12 residues. Trimming removed 8 bases from V and 8 bases from J, with 12 bases in between. The V gene's germline CDR1 is MDHEN and CDR2 SYDVKM. The CDR3 coding sequence is TGTGCCAGCTTACAGGGTAGCGAAAAACTGTTTTTT. It specifies CASLQGSEKLFF.

This clonotype was counted ten times or more. The chain has TRBV4-1 and TRBJ2-7, with a possible D match to TRBD2 (5 bases). V was trimmed by 1 base and J by 3 bases, leaving 16 bases between them. The germline V gene has CDR1 MGHRA and CDR2 YSYEKL. This CDR3 has 16 amino acids. CDR3 DNA sequence: TGCGCCAGCAGCCAAGTTCAGCTAGCCGACCGCTACGAGCAGTACTTC. Amino acid sequence: CASSQVQLADRYEQYF.

This clonotype was observed a handful of times. The chain uses TRBV7-3 and TRBJ2-3; TRBD2 matches at 8 bases. The trim removed 2 bases at V and 0 bases at J, leaving 4 bases unmatched. In germline, CDR1 is SGHTA, CDR2 FQGTGA. The CDR3 has 16 amino acids. The DNA for the CDR3 is TGTGCCAGCAGCTTAGGTCCTAGCGGGAGCACAGATACGCAGTATTTT. The encoded protein is CASSLGPSGSTDTQYF.

In this sample, this clonotype turned up many times. This sequence joins TRBV11-2 and TRBJ2-5, with D tentatively TRBD1 or TRBD2 (5 bases each). Germline-derived CDR1 and CDR2 are SGHAT and FQNNGV. V was shortened by 7 bases and J by 3 bases, with 15 bases between the two germline ends. The CDR3 is 14 amino acids. CDR3 in DNA: TGTGCCAGCACCGGGACCCTGGCTAAAGAGACCCAGTACTTC. Protein sequence: CASTGTLAKETQYF. Complete variable domain (other parts from reference TRBV11-2 and TRBJ2-5): EAGVAQSPRYKIIEKRQSVAFWCNPISGHATLYWYQQILGQGPKLLIQFQNNGVVDDSQLPKDRFSAERLKGVDSTLKIQPAKLEDSAVYLCASTGTLAKETQYFGPGTRLLVL.

The rearrangement uses TRBV29-1 and TRBJ1-1; D remains ambiguous. This CDR3 comprises 13 residues. Germline loops: CDR1 SQVTM, CDR2 ANQGSEA. Trimming cost V 4 bases and J 7 bases, with 16 bases left between them. The CDR3: CSVGSGPIHEAFF. The CDR3 bases are TGCAGCGTTGGTTCAGGCCCTATCCATGAAGCTTTCTTT.

This clonotype has only one observation. The chain joins TRBV5-5 to TRBJ2-7; a weak D match, TRBD1 (5 bases). The CDR3 contains 15 residues. The germline V gene has CDR1 SGHKS and CDR2 YYEKEE (reference sequence). V was pared by 6 bases and J by 2 bases, with 18 bases between. The CDR3 region is CASNGRSRGPYEQYF. In DNA, the CDR3 is TGTGCCAGCAACGGGCGATCAAGGGGCCCCTACGAGCAGTACTTC.

The table lists this clonotype with many counts. The rearrangement uses TRBV28 and TRBJ2-7; a weak D match, TRBD1 (5 bases). There are 14 residues in the CDR3. V lost 5 bases to trimming and J lost 3 bases, with 14 bases between them. Germline CDR1 is MDHEN and CDR2 is SYDVKM. CDR3 in amino acids: CASSMPGSDYEQYF. The CDR3 nucleotides are TGTGCCAGCAGTATGCCAGGGTCGGACTACGAGCAGTACTTC.

V is TRBV9 and J is TRBJ1-6; 11 bases fit TRBD1. Germline CDR1 reads SGDLS; CDR2 reads YYNGEE. The J segment lost 10 bases and the V segment lost 4 bases, leaving 7 bases of the junction unmatched. CDR3 length equals 15 residues. CDR3: CASSLDGQGASPLHF. CDR3 coding DNA: TGTGCCAGCAGCCTCGACGGACAGGGGGCATCACCCCTCCACTTT. The full variable domain, in which reference TRBV9 and TRBJ1-6 provide the parts outside the CDR3, is DSGVTQTPKHLITATGQRVTLRCSPRSGDLSVYWYQQSLDQGLQFLIQYYNGEERAKGNILERFSAQQFPDLHSELNLSSLELGDSALYFCASSLDGQGASPLHFGNGTRLTVT.

This clonotype was recorded at least ten times. The chain carries TRBV7-2 and TRBJ2-3, with D hard to call. The V gene's germline CDR1 is SGHTA and CDR2 FQGNSA. This CDR3 is 14 amino acids long. Trimming stripped 3 bases from V and 2 bases from J, with 9 bases between. CDR3 bases: TGTGCCAGCAGCTTTAGTTTGGCCACAGATACGCAGTATTTT. It encodes CASSFSLATDTQYF.

This clonotype was found many times. The chain carries TRBV20-1 and TRBJ2-1; TRBD2 might be the D (7 bases). Germline V gene data show CDR1 as DFQATT and CDR2 as SNEGSKA (reference sequence). The V end lost 3 bases, the J end lost 9 bases, and 12 bases lay between the germline ends. The CDR3 is made up of 12 amino acids. CDR3 DNA sequence: TGCAGTGCTAGGGGGGGAGGGGGTGAGCAGTTCTTC. Protein sequence: CSARGGGGEQFF.

Ten or more counts support this clonotype. The chain is built from TRBV30 and TRBJ2-3; 8 positions match TRBD1. There are 15 residues in the CDR3. The V gene's germline CDR1 is GTSNPN and CDR2 SVGIG (reference sequence). V lost 3 bases to trimming and J lost 3 bases; unmatched junction nucleotides: 8. CDR3 protein: CAWSFPDRETDTQYF. Here the CDR3 DNA reads TGTGCCTGGAGCTTCCCGGACAGGGAAACAGATACGCAGTATTTT. Looking up the rest from reference TRBV30 and TRBJ2-3 gives the full variable domain: SQTIHQWPATLVQPVGSPLSLECTVEGTSNPNLYWYRQAAGRGLQLLFYSVGIGQISSEVPQNLSASRPQDRQFILSSKKLLLSDSGFYLCAWSFPDRETDTQYFGPGTRLTVL.

The chain joins TRBV5-4 to TRBJ2-7; 12 bases are shared with TRBD2. V trimming: 4 bases; J trimming: 5 bases; junction bases outside the gene matches: 10. Germline V CDR1 and CDR2: SGHNT, YYREEE (reference sequence). The CDR3 contains 16 residues. The DNA of the CDR3 is TGTGCCAGCAGCCCGGATGATAGACTAGCGGGAGACGAGCAGTACTTC. It specifies CASSPDDRLAGDEQYF.

The chain links TRBV6-1 to TRBJ1-1, with D possibly TRBD1 on 6 matching bases. The CDR3 has 13 residues. Germline V lookup: CDR1 MNHNS, CDR2 SASEGT. Trimming shortened V by 8 bases and J by 4 bases, and 14 bases separated the two germline ends. DNA for the CDR3: TGTGCCAGCTGCAAGAGGGGGGGCACTGAAGCTTTCTTT. Translation: CASCKRGGTEAFF.

This clonotype was counted between two and nine times. The chain recombines TRBV20-1 with TRBJ2-7, with D possibly being TRBD2 (5 bases). Trimming took 3 bases from V and 3 from J, leaving 15 bases between them. The CDR3 spans 14 residues. Per the germline V gene, CDR1 is DFQATT and CDR2 is SNEGSKA (reference sequence). The CDR3 DNA reads TGCAGTGCTAGGGGAGACACCTTTTTCTACGAGCAGTACTTC. The encoded protein is CSARGDTFFYEQYF.

This clonotype appeared many times. This sequence joins TRBV6-2 or TRBV6-3 and TRBJ2-7, with D uncertain. The CDR3 length is 18 residues. From germline, CDR1 is MNHEY and CDR2 SVGEGT. Trimming took 0 bases from V and 1 from J, leaving 19 bases between them. DNA for the CDR3: TGTGCCAGCAGTTACTCTCCATTGGACCTCCGACCTTCCTACGAGCAGTACTTC. Translation gives CASSYSPLDLRPSYEQYF.

This clonotype was observed at least ten times. The chain carries TRBV6-6 and TRBJ1-2; D remains unclear. The length of the CDR3 is 14 residues. V lost 0 bases, J lost 5 bases, and 10 bases lay in between. Germline lookup yields CDR1 MNHNY and CDR2 SVGAGI (reference sequence). The CDR3 reads CASSYSSVGYGYTF. The CDR3 DNA sequence: TGTGCCAGCAGTTACTCGTCCGTGGGATATGGCTACACCTTC.

This clonotype was detected ten times or more. V usage is TRBV9 and J usage is TRBJ2-2; TRBD1 aligns across 7 bases. CDR3 length: 14 amino acids. V lost 3 bases to trimming and J lost 9 bases; unmatched junction nucleotides: 8. From germline, CDR1 is SGDLS and CDR2 YYNGEE. Here the CDR3 reads CASSAQRQGRELFF. The CDR3 DNA reads TGTGCCAGCAGCGCCCAGCGACAGGGCCGGGAGCTGTTTTTT.

This clonotype has more than one count but fewer than ten. V and J are TRBV5-1 and TRBJ1-4; D might be TRBD1 (5 bases). Germline lookup yields CDR1 SGHRS and CDR2 YFSETQ. V lost 3 bases and J lost 8, with 17 bases in between. This CDR3 contains 15 residues. This CDR3 is CASSSDRASGEKLFF. The CDR3 DNA reads TGCGCCAGCAGCTCTGACAGAGCCTCTGGAGAAAAACTGTTTTTT.

The chain combines TRBV6-2 or TRBV6-3 with TRBJ2-3, with 9 bases that match TRBD2. The CDR3 runs to 17 residues. The trim removed 0 bases at V and 0 bases at J, leaving 4 bases unmatched. The V gene's germline CDR1 is MNHEY and CDR2 SVGEGT. CDR3 in amino acids: CASSYSYTSGSTDTQYF. CDR3 in DNA: TGTGCCAGCAGTTACTCCTATACTAGCGGGAGCACAGATACGCAGTATTTT.

There are a few counts of this clonotype. The chain combines TRBV30 with TRBJ2-1; D is undetermined. CDR3 length: 8 residues. Germline CDR1 is GTSNPN and CDR2 is SVGIG (reference sequence). V was pared by 7 bases and J by 13 bases, with 8 bases between. This CDR3 reads CALTEQFF. CDR3 in DNA: TGTGCCTTGACTGAACAGTTCTTC.

Worth noting for this clonotype: A read error may explain this, as a much larger clone is one base away. The chain couples TRBV3-1 to TRBJ2-7; D possibly matches TRBD1 or TRBD2 (5 bases each). Per the germline V gene, CDR1 is LGHDT and CDR2 is YNNKEL (reference sequence). The CDR3 totals 14 residues. V was pared by 1 base and J by 9 bases, with 16 bases between. The CDR3 sequence: CASSQAGLGARQYF. CDR3 DNA sequence: TGTGCCAGCAGCCAAGCCGGGCTCGGGGCTCGGCAGTACTTC.

This clonotype was recorded many times. The chain's CDR3 is CATSRSSGRGDTQYF. As DNA, the CDR3 is TGTGCCACCAGCAGATCGTCCGGGAGAGGCGATACGCAGTATTTT. The chain carries TRBV15 and TRBJ2-3, with D perhaps TRBD2 (6 bases). Trimming cost V 2 bases and J 6 bases, with 15 bases left between them. Germline V gene data show CDR1 as LNHNV and CDR2 as YYDKDF (reference sequence). This CDR3 has 15 residues. Full variable domain (outside the CDR3, taken from reference TRBV15 and TRBJ2-3): DAMVIQNPRYQVTQFGKPVTLSCSQTLNHNVMYWYQQKSSQAPKLLFHYYDKDFNNEADTPDNFQSRRPNTSFCFLDIRSPGLGDTAMYLCATSRSSGRGDTQYFGPGTRLTVL.

This clonotype was seen ten or more times. This rearrangement joins TRBV7-3 to TRBJ2-1, with 11 bases fitting TRBD1. This CDR3 is 15 amino acids long. V was pared by 5 bases and J by 3 bases, with 3 bases of the junction left unmatched. In germline, CDR1 is SGHTA, CDR2 FQGTGA. This CDR3 is CASSPGTGGYNEQFF. The CDR3 nucleotides read TGTGCCAGCAGCCCAGGGACAGGGGGCTACAATGAGCAGTTCTTC.

The sample holds a few counts of this clonotype. The rearrangement joins TRBV6-5 to TRBJ1-5; D is uncertain. Germline values: CDR1 MNHEY, CDR2 SVGAGI. The CDR3 spans 14 residues. V lost 6 bases to trimming and J lost 1 base, with 10 bases between them. For the CDR3, the DNA is TGTGCCAGCAGCTACCCAGCGAGCAATCAGCCCCAGCATTTT. This sequence encodes CASSYPASNQPQHF.

The chain carries TRBV29-1 and TRBJ1-2, with D hard to call. CDR1 is SQVTM, CDR2 ANQGSEA, per germline. CDR3 length equals 14 residues. Trimming stripped 6 bases from V and 7 bases from J, with 21 bases between. This CDR3 is CSVARGGEAIGYTF. CDR3 sequence (DNA): TGCAGCGTGGCCCGGGGTGGCGAGGCCATTGGCTACACCTTC.

This clonotype was seen more than once but under ten times. This rearrangement joins TRBV7-6 to TRBJ2-2; tentative D call: TRBD2 (6 bases). The CDR3 consists of 15 residues. Trimming shortened V by 1 base and J by 8 bases, and 14 bases separated the two germline ends. The germline V gene has CDR1 SGHVS and CDR2 FNYEAQ. For the CDR3, the DNA is TGTGCCAGCAGCTTAGTAGTGGAGGGGACGGGGGAGCTGTTTTTT. It encodes CASSLVVEGTGELFF.

This clonotype has at least ten counts. At one boundary the junction diverges from the germline segment, which might be a read error. The chain couples TRBV18 to TRBJ2-1; TRBD1 aligns across 9 bases. This CDR3 has 15 amino acids. Germline-derived CDR1 and CDR2 are KGHSH and LQKENI. The CDR3 sequence: CASSPPGTGNNEQFF. DNA for the CDR3: TGCGCCAGCAGCCCACCCGGGACAGGGAACAATGAGCAGTTCTTC.

V usage is TRBV7-2 and J usage is TRBJ2-3; TRBD2 aligns across 7 bases. The CDR3 has 13 amino acids. V dropped 5 bases and J dropped 8; count of bases not matched to a gene: 7. CDR1 SGHTA and CDR2 FQGNSA come from the germline V gene. DNA of the CDR3: TGTGCCAGCAGCAGGGGTAGCGGGCGTACGCAGTATTTT. It codes for CASSRGSGRTQYF.